This is a list of T cell receptor beta chains from one sample in a study of Graves' ophthalmopathy and Graves' hyperthyroidism. TCRdb itself ran the multiplex PCR reads through MiXCR, one entry per CDR3 protein. The sample yields hundreds of thousands of distinct CDR3 sequences, about 21% seen once. Specimen: peripheral blood. These receptors were collected from a woman between 18 and 29 years old with stable Graves' hyperthyroidism. CDR3s include the opening cysteine and the closing phenylalanine or tryptophan. The D gene is left open where the match is weak. Size is omitted from some rows. Given values are once, few, many or a class for expanded clones.

15 . TRBJ1-5 TRBV6-1 . TGTGCCAGCAGTGTACACCAAGTAGGGCATCAGCCCCAGCATTTT CASSVHQVGHQPQHF
15 many TRBJ2-2 TRBV28 . TGTGCCAGCAGCTCCGATACAGTTAACACCGGGGAGCTGTTTTTT CASSSDTVNTGELFF
13 many TRBJ2-3 TRBV10-3 TRBD2 TGTGCCATCAGTGAGGGCGGGAGGGATACGCAGTATTTT CAISEGGRDTQYF
17 many TRBJ2-5 TRBV7-2 . TGTGCCAGCAGCTTAGGTGGTTTTTGGGGGATTCAAGAGACCCAGTACTTC CASSLGGFWGIQETQYF
13 . TRBJ1-2 TRBV6-1 TRBD1 TGTGCCAGCAGCAGGGGGCCGGACTATGGCTACACCTTC CASSRGPDYGYTF
13 few TRBJ2-2 TRBV9 . TGTGCCAGCAGCGCCGAGTTGACCGGGGAGCTGTTTTTT CASSAELTGELFF
9 many TRBJ2-7 TRBV29-1 . TGCACGGACAGCTACGAGCAGTACTTC CTDSYEQYF
18 . TRBJ1-1 TRBV11-2 . TGTGCCAGCAGCTTAAATCTATCGGCCCACGAACCGAACACTGAAGCTTTCTTT CASSLNLSAHEPNTEAFF
16 many TRBJ2-5 TRBV6-1 TRBD2 TGTGCCAGCAGGCCCCGGGGGGAAGGAATAACGGAGACCCAGTACTTC CASRPRGEGITETQYF
9 . TRBJ2-7 TRBV6-1 . TGTGCCAGCAGTAACCCCCAGTACTTC CASSNPQYF
12 many TRBJ1-2 TRBV30 TRBD1 TGTGCCTGGACCCCAGGGGGGCCTCTCTACACCTTC CAWTPGGPLYTF
13 many TRBJ2-5 TRBV7-6 TRBD2 TGTGCCAGCAGGGGGGAGGGGCAAGAGACCCAGTACTTC CASRGEGQETQYF
13 once TRBJ1-6 TRBV11-2 . TGTGCCAGCAGCCCGACCGGGTATTCACCCCTCCACTTT CASSPTGYSPLHF
15 . TRBJ1-1 TRBV12-3/TRBV12-4 . TGTGCCAGCAGTTTAGAGGCAGGACGGAACACTGAAGCTTTCTTT CASSLEAGRNTEAFF
13 many TRBJ1-2 TRBV2 . TGTGCCAGTTTGTTCGGGGTCGGGTATGGCTACACCTTC CASLFGVGYGYTF
16 . TRBJ2-2 TRBV7-2 . TGTGCCAGCAGCTTACGCCTAGAGGGCGCTGGCGGGGAGCTGTTTTTT CASSLRLEGAGGELFF
14 many TRBJ1-1 TRBV20-1 . TGCAGTGCTAGAGATCCCACGGTTAACACTGAAGCTTTCTTT CSARDPTVNTEAFF
15 many TRBJ2-7 TRBV28 . TGTGCCAGCAGTCCCTTTGGGACATTTTTCTCCGAGCAGTACTTC CASSPFGTFFSEQYF
15 few TRBJ1-1 TRBV5-1 . TGCGCCAGCAGCTTGGAGACAGGAGGGATCACTGAAGCTTTCTTT CASSLETGGITEAFF
15 . TRBJ2-2 TRBV4-1 . TGCGCCAGCAGCGAAGGGTCTGGGGACACCGGGGAGCTGTTTTTT CASSEGSGDTGELFF
14 . TRBJ1-2 TRBV6-5 . TGTGCCAGCAGTTACTCGTTCCAGGGCTTTGGCTACACCTTC CASSYSFQGFGYTF
13 many TRBJ1-1 TRBV7-9 . TGTGCCAGCAGCTTACCCGCGAGCACTGAAGCTTTCTTT CASSLPASTEAFF
14 . TRBJ1-2 TRBV12-3/TRBV12-4 TRBD1 TGTGCCAGCAGTTTACGACAGGGGGCCTATGGCTACACCTTC CASSLRQGAYGYTF
14 many TRBJ2-5 TRBV20-1 TRBD1 TGCAGTGCTACGCCGACAGGGTTGGAAGAGACCCAGTACTTC CSATPTGLEETQYF
14 medium-sized TRBJ2-5 TRBV20-1 TRBD1 TGCAGTGCTAGAGATGGACAGGGACAAGAGACCCAGTACTTC CSARDGQGQETQYF
14 many TRBJ2-7 TRBV11-2 TRBD1 TGTGCCAGCAATGAGGGGACAGGGCCCTACGAGCAGTACTTC CASNEGTGPYEQYF
11 many TRBJ1-2 TRBV4-1 . TGCGCCAGCAGCCAAGTGAGAGGCCACACCTTC CASSQVRGHTF
14 many TRBJ1-6 TRBV20-1 TRBD1 TGCAGTGCCAACGAAGGGCAGGGGGGTTCACCCCTCCACTTT CSANEGQGGSPLHF
20 many TRBJ2-5 TRBV28 TRBD2 TGTGCCAGCAGTTCCACCGACGCTAGCGGGAATGATGGTTATGGAGAGACCCAGTACTTC CASSSTDASGNDGYGETQYF
15 many TRBJ2-1 TRBV13 TRBD2 TGTGCCAGCAGCACGACTAGCGGAACCTACAATGAGCAGTTCTTC CASSTTSGTYNEQFF
12 . TRBJ2-3 TRBV12-3/TRBV12-4 . TGTGCCAGCAGCCCCCGCGGGGATACGCAGTATTTT CASSPRGDTQYF
15 . TRBJ1-3 TRBV6-1 . TGTGCCAGCAGCTCCACTGGGGGTTACGGAAACACCATATATTTT CASSSTGGYGNTIYF
17 many TRBJ2-7 TRBV10-1 TRBD2 TGCGCCAGCAGTGAGACTGGACTAGCGGGAGGATCATACGAGCAGTACTTC CASSETGLAGGSYEQYF
18 . TRBJ2-4 TRBV4-2 . TGTGCCAGCAGCCAAGATCGTGGGGTTGGGGGGTCCAAAAACATTCAGTACTTC CASSQDRGVGGSKNIQYF
14 once TRBJ2-7 TRBV2 . TGTGCCAGCAGTGACTCCTATGGCTCCTACGAGCAGTACTTC CASSDSYGSYEQYF
17 many TRBJ2-6 TRBV6-1 . TGTGCCAGCAGGGAAGAGGGGGGGGCCTCTGGGGCCAACGTCCTGACTTTC CASREEGGASGANVLTF
16 . TRBJ1-6 TRBV6-4 TRBD1 TGTGCCAGCAGTTTAGGGTGGGGACAGTATAATTCACCCCTCCACTTT CASSLGWGQYNSPLHF